This passage covers 11 T cell receptor beta chains from one sample sequenced in a study of shared clonotypes between healthy human individuals. The repertoire was sequenced with immunoSEQ multiplex PCR; TCRdb's copy has only in-frame clones and lacks some. The sample consists of about 1.1 million clones, 70% to 85% of them appearing once. The sequencing input was memory CD4+ T cells from PBMCs. Subset reported: CD45RA-negative fraction. All receptors derive from a man aged 18 to 35 in good health. Some clones in this sample may be carry-over from other donors' samples.

The CDR3 here is CASKLGGNQPQHF. In nucleotides, the CDR3 is TGTGCCAGCAAACTAGGGGGCAATCAGCCCCAGCATTTT. The rearrangement joins TRBV27 to TRBJ1-5; D may be TRBD1 (5 bases). The V gene's germline CDR1 is MNHEY and CDR2 SMNVEV (reference sequence). This CDR3 region has 13 residues. V was trimmed by 7 bases and J by 2 bases, leaving 9 bases between them.

Points on this clone: Other DNA sequences of this sample code for an identical CDR3. The V gene is TRBV5-1, the J gene TRBJ1-1; 7 positions agree with TRBD1. CDR1 is SGHRS, CDR2 YFSETQ, per germline. V gave up 4 bases and J gave up 6 bases; unmatched junction bases: 6. The CDR3 consists of 13 residues. This chain's CDR3 is CASSQGQFPEAFF. The CDR3 coding sequence is TGCGCCAGCAGCCAGGGACAGTTCCCTGAAGCTTTCTTT.

As regards this clone: One junction end disagrees with the germline gene, perhaps due to a read error. Other nucleotide sequences in the sample specify the same CDR3. This CDR3 is CASSVGGRGTGPTEAFF. The DNA for the CDR3 is TGTGCCAGTAGCGTAGGAGGAAGAGGGACAGGGCCCACTGAAGCTTTCTTT. This chain joins TRBV9 and TRBJ1-1; 9 bases are shared with TRBD1. Germline V CDR1 and CDR2: SGDLS, YYNGEE. The CDR3 contains 17 residues.

The chain recombines TRBV28 with TRBJ1-2; D not resolved. This CDR3 spans 15 amino acids. Germline loops: CDR1 MDHEN, CDR2 SYDVKM. Trimming took off 5 bases at V and 5 bases at J, with 18 bases between the two ends. The CDR3 sequence is CASSPYLGRNYGYTF. The CDR3, as DNA: TGTGCCAGCAGTCCCTACCTGGGAAGAAATTATGGCTACACCTTC.

As to this clone: A far more abundant clone sits one base away, making this likely a read error. V gene TRBV7-9 combines with J gene TRBJ2-2; D gene ambiguous. The CDR3 runs to 14 residues. Per the germline V gene, CDR1 is SEHNR and CDR2 is FQNEAQ (reference sequence). Trimming took off 0 bases at V and 1 base at J, with 3 bases between the two ends. The CDR3 region has the DNA TGTGCCAGCAGCTTAGCCCAGAACACCGGGGAGCTGTTTTTT. Translating gives CASSLAQNTGELFF. Complete variable domain (other parts from reference TRBV7-9 and TRBJ2-2): DTGVSQNPRHKITKRGQNVTFRCDPISEHNRLYWYRQTLGQGPEFLTYFQNEAQLEKSRLLSDRFSAERPKGSFSTLEIQRTEQGDSAMYLCASSLAQNTGELFFGEGSRLTVL.

The V gene is TRBV5-4, the J gene TRBJ2-7; either TRBD1 or TRBD2 may fit D (6 bases each). CDR1 and CDR2 from the germline V gene are SGHNT and YYREEE (reference sequence). The CDR3 has 14 amino acids. V lost 4 bases to trimming and J lost 0 bases, with 11 bases between them. The CDR3 here is CASSPEGVSYEQYF. The CDR3, as DNA: TGTGCCAGCAGCCCGGAGGGGGTCTCCTACGAGCAGTACTTC.

This rearrangement joins TRBV5-1 to TRBJ2-4; the match to TRBD1 covers 10 bases. J was trimmed by 6 bases and V by 4 bases; bases with no gene match: 7. CDR3 size: 15 residues. Per germline, CDR1 SGHRS and CDR2 YFSETQ. The CDR3 sequence is CASSRGDRGGNIQYF. CDR3 sequence (DNA): TGCGCCAGCAGCCGAGGGGACAGGGGTGGAAACATTCAGTACTTC.

The CDR3 coding sequence is TGTGCCAGCAGCACCTACTCAGGGGAGGGACAGCCCCAGCATTTT. Its translation is CASSTYSGEGQPQHF. This chain links TRBV7-2 with TRBJ1-5; possible D gene TRBD1, 6 bases. CDR1 is SGHTA and CDR2 is FQGNSA in the germline V gene. Trimming removed 5 bases at V and 7 bases at J, with 18 bases between. The CDR3 consists of 15 residues.

The rearrangement joins TRBV19 to TRBJ2-3, with D unresolved. The V end was cut by 3 bases, the J end by 1 base, with 5 bases between. This CDR3 is built from 13 residues. Germline V gene lookup returns CDR1 LNHDA and CDR2 SQIVND (reference sequence). The CDR3 sequence: CASSIVGTDTQYF. The CDR3, as DNA: TGTGCCAGTAGTATCGTCGGCACAGATACGCAGTATTTT.

In its sample, this clone was seen once. The same CDR3 arises from other DNA sequences in this sample as well. V is TRBV7-2 and J is TRBJ2-3, with D perhaps matching TRBD1 (5 bases). The V gene's germline CDR1 is SGHTA and CDR2 FQGNSA. With 5 bases removed from V and 4 bases from J, the gap between germline ends came to 16 bases. The CDR3 is made up of 15 amino acids. This CDR3 is CASSPTAGQADTQYF. CDR3 nucleotide sequence: TGTGCCAGCAGCCCCACTGCAGGGCAGGCAGATACGCAGTATTTT.

The V gene is TRBV7-9, the J gene TRBJ2-5; perhaps TRBD1 as D (6 bases). V lost 5 bases and J 5 bases, leaving 18 bases between the germline ends. Germline-derived CDR1 and CDR2 are SEHNR and FQNEAQ (reference sequence). The CDR3 totals 15 residues. CDR3: CASSRDIFGLETQYF. The DNA of the CDR3 is TGTGCCAGCAGCCGGGACATCTTCGGGTTGGAGACCCAGTACTTC.